What follows are 19 T cell receptor beta chains derived from one specimen sequenced in a study of blood T cells in healthy people across ages (dated by TCRdb to the mid-2010s). Library method: 5' RACE. Sequencing relied on an Illumina HiSeq 2500. A second PCR of 7 to 11 cycles was run with a J-beta primer mix and a sample-barcoded 5' primer. TCRdb reprocessed the public reads (quality trimming at Q25 with fastp, clone calling with MiXCR) and kept in-frame beta chains. Rows matching on CDR3 protein sequence are summarized as one entry with the most common DNA and genes. Across this sample there are fewer than 700,000 distinct CDR3 sequences, with over 40% seen only once. 30% of the sample lies in the top ten. Specimen: blood. All receptors come from an older man in good health.

A note on this clonotype: Being one base from a much bigger clone, this may be a read error. As DNA, the CDR3 is TGTGTCAGCAGCTTGGTCCGACAGCAATACAATGAGCAGTTCTTC. It is translated as CVSSLVRQQYNEQFF. The chain couples TRBV5-4 to TRBJ2-1, with D tentatively TRBD1 (5 bases). The V gene's germline CDR1 is SGHNT and CDR2 YYREEE (reference sequence). The CDR3 has 15 residues.

This clonotype has a handful of counts. The chain combines TRBV7-2 with TRBJ1-1, with D tentatively TRBD1 (5 bases). CDR1 SGHTA and CDR2 FQGNSA come from the germline V gene. The CDR3 covers 16 residues. V gave up 4 bases and J gave up 0 bases, with 15 bases separating them. CDR3 amino acids: CASSWPQRGLNTEAFF. The CDR3 nucleotides read TGTGCCAGCAGCTGGCCTCAAAGGGGCCTGAACACTGAAGCTTTCTTT.

This clonotype occurred many times. The chain employs TRBV9 and TRBJ2-7; TRBD2 matches at 9 bases. Germline values: CDR1 SGDLS, CDR2 YYNGEE. J lost 3 bases, V lost 4 bases, and 5 bases had no gene match. This CDR3 has 14 amino acids. The CDR3, as DNA: TGTGCCAGCAGCCGAGAGACTAGCGGCTACGAGCAGTACTTC. The encoded protein is CASSRETSGYEQYF. Drawing the rest from reference TRBV9 and TRBJ2-7, the complete variable domain is DSGVTQTPKHLITATGQRVTLRCSPRSGDLSVYWYQQSLDQGLQFLIQYYNGEERAKGNILERFSAQQFPDLHSELNLSSLELGDSALYFCASSRETSGYEQYFGPGTRLTVT.

The rearrangement uses TRBV3-1 and TRBJ2-7; tentative D call: TRBD2 (6 bases). Per germline, CDR1 LGHDT and CDR2 YNNKEL (reference sequence). V shed 6 bases and J shed 6 bases, with 15 bases lying between them. CDR3 size: 13 residues. The CDR3 is CASSSSGASEQYF. The CDR3 DNA follows: TGTGCCAGCAGTAGTAGCGGAGCCTCCGAGCAGTACTTC.

This clonotype has only one observation. This chain links TRBV10-1 with TRBJ1-1, with 7 bases fitting TRBD1. After removal of 6 bases from V and 4 bases from J, the junction contained 8 bases not matched to a gene. The CDR3 has 14 amino acids. Germline CDR1 and CDR2: WNHNN and SYGVQD (reference sequence). CDR3 sequence: CASSEDRVSTEAFF. The CDR3 DNA sequence: TGCGCCAGCAGCGAAGACAGGGTTAGCACTGAAGCTTTCTTT.

The V and J genes are TRBV14 and TRBJ2-7; 7 positions match TRBD2. The CDR3 covers 17 residues. Germline CDR1 SGHDN, CDR2 FVKESK. Losses at the gene ends were 3 bases for V and 5 bases for J; bases not matched to a gene: 16. The CDR3 DNA reads as TGTGCCAGCAGCCAGTTCGATGGACTAGGCTTTTACCACGAGCAGTACTTC. This encodes CASSQFDGLGFYHEQYF.

The rearrangement uses TRBV27 and TRBJ2-4, with D perhaps TRBD2 (7 bases). The DNA end is more similar to TRBJ2-7, so the J call may be wrong. Germline V gene data show CDR1 as MNHEY and CDR2 as SMNVEV (reference sequence). The CDR3 loop spans 16 amino acids. The CDR3 is CASSRVFKGGSYEQYF. In DNA form, the CDR3 reads TGTGCCAGCAGCCGGGTCTTCAAGGGGGGGTCCTACGAGCAGTACTTC.

This clonotype was seen ten or more times. The CDR3 bases are TGTGCCAGCAGCGTATGGAAGGGGACTACCTATAATTCACCCCTCCACTTT. Encoded protein: CASSVWKGTTYNSPLHF. The chain has TRBV9 and TRBJ1-6; a possible D gene is TRBD1 (5 bases). V was cut by 1 base and J by 2 bases, with 13 bases left in between. The CDR3 length is 17 residues. Per germline, CDR1 SGDLS and CDR2 YYNGEE.

This clonotype appeared a few times. The V gene is TRBV7-2, the J gene TRBJ2-1; TRBD1 or TRBD2 may be the D gene (5 bases each). Trimming pared 8 bases from V and 6 bases from J, leaving 14 bases between. CDR1 and CDR2 (germline): SGHTA, FQGNSA. CDR3 length: 13 residues. Here the CDR3 DNA reads TGTGCCAGCCCCGTCTCGAGGGGCAATGAGCAGTTCTTC. This translates into CASPVSRGNEQFF.

This clonotype was recorded many times. V usage is TRBV20-1 and J usage is TRBJ1-2, with D unresolved. The CDR3 sequence is 14 residues long. The V gene's germline CDR1 is DFQATT and CDR2 SNEGSKA (reference sequence). V was cut by 0 bases and J by 3 bases, with 11 bases left in between. The CDR3 nucleotides read TGCAGTGCTAGAGATGATTCCACATACTATGGCTACACCTTC. Protein product: CSARDDSTYYGYTF.

This chain connects TRBV7-2 to TRBJ2-2; D call uncertain. Germline V gene data show CDR1 as SGHTA and CDR2 as FQGNSA. This CDR3 spans 13 amino acids. V shed 2 bases and J shed 8 bases, with 9 bases lying between them. CDR3 residues: CASSLRTEGELFF. The CDR3, as DNA: TGTGCCAGCAGCTTACGTACTGAGGGGGAGCTGTTTTTT.

V gene TRBV25-1 combines with J gene TRBJ1-5, with D unresolved. CDR1 is MGHDK and CDR2 is SYGVNS in the germline V gene. The length of the CDR3 is 16 residues. V was trimmed by 1 base and J by 0 bases, leaving 10 bases between them. The CDR3 reads CASSESGIDSNQPQHF. The CDR3 DNA sequence: TGTGCCAGCAGTGAATCGGGAATAGATAGCAATCAGCCCCAGCATTTT.

This clonotype was observed a few times. Here the CDR3 reads CASSEFRDIYNEQYF. The CDR3 nucleotides read TGTGCCAGCAGCGAGTTCCGGGACATCTACAATGAGCAGTACTTC. The chain combines TRBV6-1 with TRBJ2-7; D is perhaps TRBD1 (6 bases). The CDR3 extends over 15 amino acids. V was shortened by 6 bases and J by 7 bases, with 22 bases between the two germline ends. Germline V CDR1 and CDR2: MNHNS, SASEGT.

The chain combines TRBV5-1 with TRBJ2-3, with D tentatively TRBD1 (6 bases). The V end lost 3 bases, the J end lost 0 bases, and 11 bases lay between the germline ends. The germline gives CDR1 SGHRS, CDR2 YFSETQ. CDR3 size: 15 residues. The CDR3 sequence is CASSSKTGSTDTQYF. DNA for the CDR3: TGCGCCAGCAGCTCAAAGACAGGCAGCACAGATACGCAGTATTTT.

Points on this clonotype: One base away lies a much larger clone, so this may be a sequencing read error. The CDR3 loop reads CATSVDPGTTENIQYF. In DNA, the CDR3 is TGTGCCACCAGTGTAGATCCGGGGACAACCGAAAACATTCAGTACTTC. The chain is built from TRBV15 and TRBJ2-7; D might be TRBD1 (6 bases). The DNA end favors TRBJ2-4, so the J call may be wrong. This CDR3 is 16 amino acids long. Germline loops: CDR1 LNHNV, CDR2 YYDKDF (reference sequence).

Remarks on this clonotype: A junction boundary mismatches the germline segment, possibly from a read error. The CDR3 protein is CANSLGGQGYGYTF. CDR3 nucleotide sequence: TGTGCCAACAGCTTAGGGGGACAGGGGTATGGCTACACCTTC. The chain links TRBV13 to TRBJ1-2; TRBD1 matches 10 bases. This CDR3 has 14 amino acids. CDR1 and CDR2 (germline): PRHDT, FYEKMQ (reference sequence).

The V gene is TRBV5-6, the J gene TRBJ1-5, with 7 nucleotides matching TRBD1. The CDR3 consists of 12 residues. V was clipped by 6 bases and J by 4 bases; unmatched bases: 1. Germline CDR1 SGHDT, CDR2 YYEEEE. The CDR3 DNA follows: TGTGCCAGCAACAGGGGTAATCAGCCCCAGCATTTT. Residues: CASNRGNQPQHF.

This clonotype occurred once. A junction end diverges from the germline sequence, so it may reflect a read error. The rearrangement joins TRBV20-1 to TRBJ2-1; TRBD1 matches 10 bases. The CDR3 contains 14 residues. Per the germline V gene, CDR1 is DFQATT and CDR2 is SNEGSKA (reference sequence). The CDR3 is CSAMRQGAYNEEYF. Here the CDR3 DNA reads TGCAGTGCTATGAGACAGGGGGCCTACAATGAGGAGTACTTC.

This clonotype was counted between two and nine times. This chain connects TRBV7-9 to TRBJ1-4; D ambiguous. Trimming removed 7 bases from V and 7 bases from J, with 10 bases in between. The CDR3 extends over 12 amino acids. Per the germline V gene, CDR1 is SEHNR and CDR2 is FQNEAQ (reference sequence). CDR3 amino acids: CASTTEGEKLFF. CDR3 in DNA: TGTGCCAGCACCACGGAGGGTGAAAAACTGTTTTTT.